This T cell receptor beta chain appears in the sequencing data of a study of cytomegalovirus exposure and HLA in healthy donors. Overall study results and limits: After further analysis at a later stage, under 20,000 TCR beta sequences were associated with HLA alleles at 0.05 false discovery rate. V- and J-gene trimming in TCR beta was tied to a missense DCLRE1C variant by an analysis performed later. In a later analysis, across HLA loci, associated TCR counts were highest for DRB1, lowest for HLA-C.

60 Vbeta and 13 Jbeta primers were used in PCR. Here immunoSEQ multiplex PCR was the method, and the copy in TCRdb shows in-frame clones only, minus some. This sample's clone table lists 75,000 to 95,000 clones. As to this clone: Antigen unknown.

The CDR3 spans 16 residues. Germline V gene data show CDR1 as LNHDA and CDR2 as SQIVND (reference sequence). V dropped 4 bases and J dropped 1; count of bases not matched to a gene: 8. V gene TRBV19 combines with J gene TRBJ1-1; 8 bases line up with TRBD1. The sequencing sample was made of PBMCs. The TCR sequence derives from a woman aged 60 to 75 in good health and CMV-seronegative. The CDR3 DNA reads TGTGCCAGTAGTAAGGGTGGGGGACAGGCGAACACTGAAGCTTTCTTT. Translation gives CASSKGGGQANTEAFF.